This T cell receptor beta chain came from a study of cytomegalovirus exposure and HLA in healthy donors. PCR was performed using 60 Vbeta and 13 Jbeta primers. Produced via immunoSEQ multiplex PCR; TCRdb's table is partial and in-frame only. The sample includes tens of thousands of clones, roughly three fifths of them seen just once. Germline CDR1 is GTSNPN and CDR2 is SVGIG (reference sequence). The J segment lost 1 base and the V segment lost 8 bases, leaving 4 bases of the junction unmatched. The CDR3 extends over 13 amino acids. This TCR was recovered from a human donor in good health. The J gene is TRBJ2-5, the V gene TRBV30; TRBD2 aligns across 10 bases. Material: PBMCs. CDR3 sequence (DNA): TGTGCCGCTAGCGGGGGTCTCCAAGAGACCCAGTACTTC. Translation: CAASGGLQETQYF.